This entry lists 20 T cell receptor beta chains sequenced from one sample in a study of tissue T cells after allogeneic stem cell transplantation. Indicated time point: mouse harvest day 7 after allogeneic transplant. Tail vein injection delivered 10^7 T-cell-depleted bone marrow cells and 10^6 splenic CD5+ T cells. Assay: immunoSEQ multiplex PCR; the TCRdb copy retains only in-frame clones and omits some. This table holds about 6,900 clones, about 50% found once. The sample consisted of gut tissue. The source of these receptors is a female BALB/c mouse given C57BL/6 T cells with graft-versus-host disease after an allogeneic hematopoietic cell transplant.

As to this clone: The listed genes are named as in mouse. From the germline J gene comes the end of the CDR3, since the read stops 1 residue before it. Other DNA sequences within the sample encode an identical CDR3. V usage is TRBV16 and J usage is TRBJ2-5, with D uncertain. Germline lookup yields CDR1 SGHSA and CDR2 FRNQAP. The CDR3 runs 14 residues. V was shortened by 1 base and J by 0 bases, with 5 bases between the two germline ends. The covered CDR3 bases are TGTGCAAGCAGCTTAGGGGTTAACCAAGACACCCAGTAC. It encodes CASSLGVNQDTQY. The whole CDR3 sequence is CASSLGVNQDTQYF. Full variable domain (rest looked up from reference TRBV16 and TRBJ2-5): NAGVIQTPRHKVTGKGQEATLWCEPISGHSAVFWYRQTIVQGLEFLTYFRNQAPIDDSGMPKERFSAQMPNQSHSTLKIQSTQPQDSAVYLCASSLGVNQDTQYFGPGTRLLVL.

Details on this clone: The genes are named according to mouse. The read is 1 residue too short to cover the CDR3 end, so that end is filled in from the germline J gene. The chain links TRBV13-2 to TRBJ2-5; D gene ambiguous. V was cut by 3 bases and J by 0 bases, with 8 bases left in between. The CDR3 length is 14 residues. From germline, CDR1 is NNHNN and CDR2 SYGAGS (reference sequence). The sequenced part of the CDR3 DNA is TGTGCCAGCGGTGGTCGTGGTAACCAAGACACCCAGTAC. Translated: CASGGRGNQDTQY. The full-length CDR3 reads as CASGGRGNQDTQYF.

The sample holds one count of this clone. Here the gene names and germline are mouse. The identical CDR3 is also encoded by other nucleotide sequences in the sample. The CDR3 protein is CASSLSRGQNTLYF. The sequenced part of the CDR3 DNA is TGTGCCAGCAGTCTGTCGAGGGGGCAAAACACCTTGTAC. The chain uses TRBV26 and TRBJ2-4, with D possibly matching TRBD1 (6 bases). The sequence runs out 1 residue before the end of the CDR3; the remainder is reconstructed from the germline J gene. V lost 0 bases, J lost 3 bases, and 7 bases lay in between. The CDR3 is 14 amino acids. Germline V gene lookup returns CDR1 KGHPV and CDR2 FQNQEV (reference sequence).

Only a few counts were recorded for this clone. Gene names are the mouse ones. The read is 1 residue too short to cover the CDR3 end, so that end is filled in from the germline J gene. The rearrangement links TRBV23 to TRBJ2-5; the D segment call TRBD2 is taken from the table without a DNA check. Per germline, CDR1 KGHTA and CDR2 FQNQQP. The CDR3 totals 16 residues. The CDR3 loop is CSSSQEGWGVQDTQYF. The CDR3 bases that were read are TGCTCCAGCAGTCAAGAGGGCTGGGGGGTCCAAGACACCCAGTAC.

Note on this clone: Mouse names are used for the genes. The read halts 1 residue ahead of the CDR3 end, with the missing end drawn from the germline J gene. This chain connects TRBV23 to TRBJ1-6; the table's D call, TRBD1, has no DNA check behind it. TRBJ1-6 is an ORF for which the function is uncertain. Germline assignment: CDR1 KGHTA and CDR2 FQNQQP. The CDR3 consists of 17 residues. CDR3 sequence reads: CSSSQSGFNSYNSPLYF. Partial CDR3 DNA: TGCTCCAGCAGTCAATCAGGGTTTAATTCCTATAATTCGCCCCTCTAC.

Worth noting for this clone: Gene and germline names: mouse. The CDR3 region is CASSVGTGYTNSDYTF. The DNA read from the CDR3 is TGTGCCAGCAGCGTCGGGACAGGCTATACAAACTCCGACTACACC. V usage is TRBV3 and J usage is TRBJ1-2, with TRBD1 identical over 8 bases. The read comes to an end 1 residue before the CDR3 does, leaving the germline J gene to fill in the end. The CDR3 consists of 16 residues. Germline loops: CDR1 SNHLY, CDR2 FYNGKV (reference sequence). V shed 5 bases and J 0 bases; nucleotides not matched to a gene: 8.

Note on this clone: The gene names here belong to mouse. Read sequence stops 1 residue before the CDR3 end, and the germline J gene provides the missing end. The genes are TRBV1 and TRBJ1-1; D gene ambiguous. The CDR3 covers 14 residues. CDR1 and CDR2 from the germline V gene are NSQYPW and LRSPGD (reference sequence). V lost 3 bases and J 0 bases, leaving 8 bases between the germline ends. The sequenced part of the CDR3 DNA is TGCACCTGCAGTGCTCGGGGTTCAAACACAGAAGTCTTC. Translation gives CTCSARGSNTEVF. The complete CDR3 protein is CTCSARGSNTEVFF.

With regard to this clone: Each gene name is a mouse one. Read sequence stops 1 residue before the CDR3 end, and the germline J gene provides the missing end. V usage is TRBV13-2 and J usage is TRBJ2-5; D is possibly TRBD2 (6 bases). This CDR3 is 12 amino acids long. V lost 4 bases and J lost 6, with 9 bases in between. Germline CDR1 reads NNHNN; CDR2 reads SYGAGS (reference sequence). The sequenced part of the CDR3 DNA is TGTGCCAGCGGTAGACTGGCTGACACCCAGTAC. Translated, it gives CASGRLADTQY. The whole CDR3 protein is CASGRLADTQYF.

A few counts support this clone. Genes and germline come from the mouse. The read terminates 1 residue before the CDR3 end, so the remaining end is supplied by the germline J gene. The chain has TRBV13-2 and TRBJ2-5; D is perhaps TRBD2 (5 bases). Deletions cut 2 bases from V and 3 bases from J, with 7 bases between. The CDR3 extends over 13 amino acids. Per the germline V gene, CDR1 is NNHNN and CDR2 is SYGAGS (reference sequence). The sequenced CDR3 bases are TGTGCCAGCGGTGAGCTGGGTCAAGACACCCAGTAC. Translating it yields CASGELGQDTQY. Given in full, the CDR3 is CASGELGQDTQYF.

Points on this clone: Germline and genes: mouse. The read gets to within 1 residue of the CDR3 end, and the germline J gene fills in the rest. The genes are TRBV26 and TRBJ2-1; either TRBD1 or TRBD2 may fit D (5 bases each). Deletions cut 4 bases from V and 3 bases from J, with 7 bases between. Germline CDR1 and CDR2: KGHPV and FQNQEV (reference sequence). The CDR3 consists of 13 residues. The CDR3 sequence is CASSRGSYAEQFF. CDR3 DNA, as far as it was read: TGTGCCAGCAGTCGGGGGTCCTATGCTGAGCAGTTC.

This clone showed up just once. Mouse names are used for the genes. The CDR3 end falls 1 residue outside the read, so it is completed with the germline J gene. The chain uses TRBV13-2 and TRBJ2-4, with TRBD2 matching 9 bases. In germline, CDR1 is NNHNN, CDR2 SYGAGS (reference sequence). The V gene end was trimmed by 2 bases and the J gene end by 2 bases; junction bases not matched to a gene: 6. The CDR3 spans 16 residues. This CDR3 reads CASGEPWGGFQNTLYF. The part of the CDR3 DNA that was read is TGTGCCAGCGGTGAACCCTGGGGGGGGTTTCAAAACACCTTGTAC.

As concerns this clone: Gene names are the mouse ones. The DNA ends 1 residue before the CDR3 does, and the rest of the CDR3 is filled in from the germline J gene. The chain couples TRBV26 to TRBJ2-2; D is ambiguous. Trimming stripped 3 bases from V and 0 bases from J, with 5 bases between. The CDR3 loop spans 14 amino acids. Germline V gene lookup returns CDR1 KGHPV and CDR2 FQNQEV (reference sequence). CDR3 sequence: CASSLGTNTGQLYF. CDR3 DNA (partial): TGTGCCAGCAGTCTCGGGACAAACACCGGGCAGCTCTAC. The full variable domain, in which reference TRBV26 and TRBJ2-2 provide the parts outside the CDR3, is NSKVIQTPRYLVKGQGQKAKMRCIPEKGHPVVFWYQQNKNNEFKFLINFQNQEVLQQIDMTEKRFSAECPSNSPCSLEIQSSEAGDSALYLCASSLGTNTGQLYFGEGSKLTVL.

This clone was found once. The gene symbols are mouse symbols. The read ends 1 residue shy of where the CDR3 ends; the end is completed using the germline J gene. This chain joins TRBV26 and TRBJ2-3; 8 nucleotides agree with TRBD2. The CDR3 sequence is 12 residues long. Germline V CDR1 and CDR2: KGHPV, FQNQEV (reference sequence). Unmatched junction bases numbered 1, after V lost 8 bases and J lost 3 bases. CDR3 in amino acids: CASGGAAETLYF. Incomplete CDR3 DNA: TGTGCCAGCGGGGGGGCGGCAGAAACGCTGTAT.

Only a few counts were recorded for this clone. The genes are named according to mouse. The sequence runs out 1 residue before the end of the CDR3; the remainder is reconstructed from the germline J gene. The chain employs TRBV26 and TRBJ1-2, with TRBD1 identical over 11 bases. This CDR3 contains 14 residues. Trimming took 5 bases from V and 3 from J; bases not matched to a gene: 2. The germline gives CDR1 KGHPV, CDR2 FQNQEV (reference sequence). The CDR3 bases that were read are TGTGCCAGCAGTAGGACAGGGGGCTACTCCGACTACACC. Protein: CASSRTGGYSDYT. The whole CDR3 sequence reads CASSRTGGYSDYTF.

Turning to this clone: Gene names and germline refer to mouse. With the read ending 1 residue before the CDR3 end, the germline J gene is used to fill in that end. This chain connects TRBV26 to TRBJ1-1, with 8 bases that match TRBD1. CDR3 size: 14 residues. With V trimmed by 2 bases and J by 4 bases, 3 bases remained unmatched. Germline V lookup: CDR1 KGHPV, CDR2 FQNQEV (reference sequence). The DNA read from the CDR3 is TGTGCCAGCAGTCTGGACAGGGGAGGCACAGAAGTCTTC. It yields the protein CASSLDRGGTEVF. The complete CDR3 sequence is CASSLDRGGTEVFF.

Turning to this clone: The gene names here belong to mouse. The sequence runs out 1 residue before the end of the CDR3; the remainder is reconstructed from the germline J gene. The V and J genes are TRBV16 and TRBJ2-7; 7 bases align to TRBD2. The trim removed 3 bases at V and 7 bases at J, leaving 0 bases unmatched. The CDR3 sequence is 11 residues long. CDR1 SGHSA and CDR2 FRNQAP come from the germline V gene. The CDR3 DNA, read in part, is TGTGCAAGCAGCTTTGGGGGGGAACAGTAC. It yields the protein CASSFGGEQY. The full-length CDR3 reads as CASSFGGEQYF.

Regarding this clone: Gene labels here are mouse ones. Read coverage stops 1 residue before the CDR3 terminus; the germline J gene supplies the remainder. The chain carries TRBV13-3 and TRBJ2-3, with a possible D match to TRBD2 (5 bases). This CDR3 is 15 amino acids long. Trimming left V 1 base short and J 1 base short, with 10 bases between. Germline V lookup: CDR1 NNHDY, CDR2 SYVADS. This CDR3 reads CASSDWGQGAETLYF. The sequenced part of the CDR3 DNA is TGTGCCAGCAGTGATTGGGGTCAGGGTGCAGAAACGCTGTAT.

With regard to this clone: The listed genes are named as in mouse. The read comes to an end 1 residue before the CDR3 does, leaving the germline J gene to fill in the end. The genes are TRBV3 and TRBJ1-3; 8 bases are a match to TRBD1. Germline V CDR1 and CDR2: SNHLY, FYNGKV (reference sequence). The trim removed 5 bases at V and 2 bases at J, leaving 2 bases unmatched. This CDR3 has 14 residues. The part of the CDR3 DNA that was read is TGTGCCAGCAGCCCGGACAGGGCTGGAAATACGCTCTAT. It specifies CASSPDRAGNTLY. The full CDR3 reads CASSPDRAGNTLYF.

In regard to this clone: Gene names and germline refer to mouse. Sequencing ends 1 residue short of the CDR3 end; the germline J gene provides the rest. The rearrangement joins TRBV3 to TRBJ1-4; the D is unclear. The V and J ends lost 0 bases and 5 bases respectively, with 1 base between them. The CDR3 is 12 residues long. CDR1 is SNHLY, CDR2 FYNGKV, per germline (reference sequence). The sequenced part of the CDR3 DNA is TGTGCCAGCAGCTTAGCGAACGAAAGATTATTT. Amino acids: CASSLANERLF. The full-length CDR3 reads as CASSLANERLFF.

In its sample, this clone was seen a few times. These gene names are mouse names. The read ends 1 residue shy of where the CDR3 ends; the end is completed using the germline J gene. The rearrangement links TRBV23 to TRBJ1-5; the tabulated D call, TRBD1, remains unverified against the DNA. Germline V gene lookup returns CDR1 KGHTA and CDR2 FQNQQP. The CDR3 sequence is 14 residues long. Incomplete CDR3 DNA: TGCTCCAGCAGCCCCGACAGTAACAACCAGGCTCCGCTT. It is translated as CSSSPDSNNQAPL. The full CDR3 protein is CSSSPDSNNQAPLF.